This T cell receptor (beta chain) was identified during a study of blood T cell repertoires in COVID-19. Germline lookup yields CDR1 MGHRA and CDR2 YSYEKL. Trimming cost V 1 base and J 5 bases; bases outside gene matches: 11. CDR3 length: 16 amino acids. Data came from immunoSEQ multiplex PCR; TCRdb stores just in-frame clones and leaves some out. Here the sample spans over 30,000 clones, 80% to 90% being singletons. The origin of this receptor is a man aged 45-60 years with acute or convalescent COVID-19. Source material: peripheral blood. The chain couples TRBV4-1 to TRBJ2-7, with 7 bases that match TRBD1. The CDR3 sequence is CASSQGWGRQGHEQYF. The CDR3 nucleotides read TGCGCCAGCAGCCAAGGGTGGGGGAGACAGGGCCACGAGCAGTACTTC.